The subject of this entry is one T cell receptor beta chain. Its antigen is currently not known. For each CD8+ T cell subset, flow sorting was done in triplicate, and 300,000 or so cells per subset went directly into RLT lysis buffer. To exclude memory contaminants, naive CD8+ T cells were stringently defined as CD45RO-CCR7+CD27+CD95-. Peripheral blood mononuclear cells were isolated from buffy coats by standard density gradient centrifugation. Naive CXCR3-negative and CXCR3-positive CD8+ T cells were flow-sorted on a FACSAria III. Total RNA was extracted from sorted cells with an RNeasy Mini Kit. The data derive from a study of CXCR3-negative and CXCR3-positive naive CD8 T cells (dated by TCRdb to about 2019). Describing the broader study: About 135 million TRB reads were obtained in total, roughly 1.5 +/- 0.3 million reads per library. Diversity and physicochemical repertoire analyses were performed on around twelve donors pooled from two independent experiments. Naive subsets from about 5 donors and memory cells from 3 donors were included in the TRBV-TRBJ cluster analysis. The study at large found these results: Compared with CXCR3-negative naive cells, CXCR3-positive naive cells had TRB CDR3s with higher hydrophobicity (lower Kidera factor 4), lower energy, and higher strength and volume indices. CXCR3 expression partially decreased after cryopreservation, so most assays used freshly isolated PBMCs. Naive CXCR3-negative and CXCR3-positive cells from the same donor showed similar TRBV-TRBJ usage, whereas memory cells showed distinct patterns. Repertoire diversity was comparably high in both naive subsets but much lower in memory CD8+ T cells. Because surface CD5, which is linked to self-reactivity in mice, was comparable between the naive subsets, TCR interaction strength was also inferred from TRB CDR3 physicochemical properties.

The run used a NextSeq 550. The Human TCR Profiling Kit (MiLaboratory) was used to make UMI-labeled 5' RACE TRB cDNA libraries. The full amount of extracted RNA was used for cDNA synthesis, and the full amount of resulting cDNA was used for PCR amplification. Libraries were prepared in parallel using an identical number of PCR cycles. The authors' analysis ran thus. With a minimum of two reads required per UMI, MIGEC and MiXCR pulled out about 50,000 +/- 10,000 unique UMI-labeled TRB cDNA molecules from each library. An average of around 40,000 +/- 10,000 functional in-frame TRB CDR3 nucleotide clonotypes without stop codons was found per library. Diversity metrics, including normalized Shannon-Wiener and Chao1, were computed in VDJtools after downsampling to 5000 UMI-labeled TRB molecules per sample. VDJtools computed clonotype-size-weighted physicochemical properties of the central five CDR3 residues: interaction energy, strength, volume and Kidera factor 4. After TCRdb reprocessed the reads, each CDR3 protein sequence was kept as one row, without DNA. The V and J calls and clone size come from TCRdb's table, not from the authors' own analysis. The sample's table lists a count of over 70,000 distinct CDR3 sequences. Less than 1% of the sample is in the top ten clones.

Looking up the germline V gene yields CDR1 LGHNT and CDR2 FRNRAP. The CDR3 numbers 11 residues from cysteine through phenylalanine. No DNA is recorded. The chain is encoded by TRBV12-5 joined to TRBJ1-5. Sequenced: naive CXCR3+ CD8+ T cells from blood. The sample's cell subset or site label, decoded: CD45RO-CCR7+CD27+CD95- naive CD8+ T cells expressing CXCR3 (TNR3+). The sequence derives from a human donor in good health. Some clones in this sample may be carry-over from other donors' samples. The CDR3 has the sequence CASGVDQPQHF.